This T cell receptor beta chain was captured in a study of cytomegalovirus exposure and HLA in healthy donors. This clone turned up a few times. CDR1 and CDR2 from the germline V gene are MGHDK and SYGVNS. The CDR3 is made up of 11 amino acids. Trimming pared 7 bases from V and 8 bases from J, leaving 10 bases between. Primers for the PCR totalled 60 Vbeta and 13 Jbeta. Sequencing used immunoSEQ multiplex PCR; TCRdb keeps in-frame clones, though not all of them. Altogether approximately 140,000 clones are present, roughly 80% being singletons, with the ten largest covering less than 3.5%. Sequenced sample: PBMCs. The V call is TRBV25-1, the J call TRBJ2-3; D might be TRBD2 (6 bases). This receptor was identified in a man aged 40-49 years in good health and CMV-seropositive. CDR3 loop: CASNGGSTQYF. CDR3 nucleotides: TGTGCCAGCAATGGGGGGAGTACGCAGTATTTT. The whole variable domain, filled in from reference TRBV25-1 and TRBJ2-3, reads EADIYQTPRYLVIGTGKKITLECSQTMGHDKMYWYQQDPGMELHLIHYSYGVNSTEKGDLSSESTVSRIRTEHFPLTLESARPSHTSQYLCASNGGSTQYFGPGTRLTVL.